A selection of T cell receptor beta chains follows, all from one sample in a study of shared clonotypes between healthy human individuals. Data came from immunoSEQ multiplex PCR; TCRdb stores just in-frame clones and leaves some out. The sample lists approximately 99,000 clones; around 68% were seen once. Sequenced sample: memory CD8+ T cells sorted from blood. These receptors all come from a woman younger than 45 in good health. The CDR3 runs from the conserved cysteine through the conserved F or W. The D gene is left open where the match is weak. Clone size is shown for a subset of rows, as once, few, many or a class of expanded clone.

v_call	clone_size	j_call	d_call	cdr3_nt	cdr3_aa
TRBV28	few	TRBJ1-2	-	TGTGCCAGCAGTCCCACTATGGACAGCCTATACTATGGCTACACCTTC	CASSPTMDSLYYGYTF
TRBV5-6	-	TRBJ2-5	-	TGTGCCAGCAGCCCCTTGGAGGACGAGACCCAGTACTTC	CASSPLEDETQYF
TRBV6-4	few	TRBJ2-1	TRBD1	TGTGCCAGCAGTGACAGCCCGGGACAGGGGAGCAATGAGCAGTTCTTC	CASSDSPGQGSNEQFF
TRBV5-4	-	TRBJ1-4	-	TGTGCCAGCAGTGCCGATGAGGAAAAACTGTTTTTT	CASSADEEKLFF
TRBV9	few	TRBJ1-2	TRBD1	TGTGCCAGCAGCCCAGGGACAGGGGTTTTGTTGGTTGGCTACACCTTC	CASSPGTGVLLVGYTF
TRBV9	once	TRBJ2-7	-	TGTGCCAGCAGCGTAGGTGGTGGATCAGACGAGCAGTACTTC	CASSVGGGSDEQYF
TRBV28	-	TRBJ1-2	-	TGTGCCACCTTACAACAAGGACAGATAGTAAATGGCTACACCTTC	CATLQQGQIVNGYTF
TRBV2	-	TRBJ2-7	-	TGTGCCAGCAGTGTAGAGGGAGGTTTTCGCGAGCAGTACTTC	CASSVEGGFREQYF
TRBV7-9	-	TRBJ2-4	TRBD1	TGTGCCAGCAGCTATCGGGACAGGGGCCAATCTGGAGCCAAAAACATTCAGTACTTC	CASSYRDRGQSGAKNIQYF
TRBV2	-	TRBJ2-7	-	TGTGCCAGCAGTGAAAGGTGGGCCAGGGTCTCCTACGAGCAGTACTTC	CASSERWARVSYEQYF
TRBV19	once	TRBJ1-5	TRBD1	TGTGCCAGTAATCGTGACAGGGGGCGCCGTCAGCCCCAGCATTTT	CASNRDRGRRQPQHF
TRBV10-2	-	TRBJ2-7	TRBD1	TGCGCCAGCGGGACAGGGTACTACGAGCAGTACTTC	CASGTGYYEQYF
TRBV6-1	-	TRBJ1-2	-	TGTGCCAGCAGTACTCGGGGGGCGGACTATGGCTACACCTTC	CASSTRGADYGYTF
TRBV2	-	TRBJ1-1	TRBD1	TGTGCCAGCATCTCCCTACAGGGGCACACTGAAGCTTTCTTT	CASISLQGHTEAFF
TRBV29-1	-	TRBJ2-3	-	TGCAGCGTTGACAAGGGCACAGATACGCAGTATTTT	CSVDKGTDTQYF
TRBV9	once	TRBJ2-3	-	TGTGCCAGCAGCGTAGGAGTCCTCCAGGAAGCAGATACGCAGTATTTT	CASSVGVLQEADTQYF
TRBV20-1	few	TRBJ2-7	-	TGCAGTGCTAGAAGGGGGTACGAGCAGTACTTC	CSARRGYEQYF
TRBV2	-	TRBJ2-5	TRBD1	TGTGCCAACCTGGGACAGGGGGCCTTTAGGGAGACCCAGTACTTC	CANLGQGAFRETQYF
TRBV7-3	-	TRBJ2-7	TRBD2	TGTGCCAGCACTCGACCCGTGACTAGCGGGAAGGGGCCAACTTACGAGCAGTACTTC	CASTRPVTSGKGPTYEQYF
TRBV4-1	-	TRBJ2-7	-	TGCGCCAGCAGCCAATCCGAGGGCCCTAGCTACGAGCAGTACTTC	CASSQSEGPSYEQYF
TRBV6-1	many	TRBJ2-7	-	TGTGCCAGCAGTGAGGTGTGGGGCTACGAGCAGTACTTC	CASSEVWGYEQYF
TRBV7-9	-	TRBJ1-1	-	TGTGCCAGCAGCTCGCCTCTCGGCGGCCTGAACACTGAAGCTTTCTTT	CASSSPLGGLNTEAFF
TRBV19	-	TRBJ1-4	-	TGTGCCAGTACCCGCCGGGCAGGGTCAACTAATGAAAAACTGTTTTTT	CASTRRAGSTNEKLFF
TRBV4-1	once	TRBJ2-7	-	TGCGCCAGCAGCCAAGATTCGGGGAGCGAGCAGTACTTC	CASSQDSGSEQYF
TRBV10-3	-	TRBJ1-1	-	TGTGCCAGCAGCCATCAGGATTACACTGAAGCTTTCTTT	CASSHQDYTEAFF
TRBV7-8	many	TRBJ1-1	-	TGTGCCAGCAGCCAAACAGATAGGGCCAACACTGAAGCTTTCTTT	CASSQTDRANTEAFF
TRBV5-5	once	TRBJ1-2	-	TGTGCCAGCAGCCTCAATGAGTGGGCCTATGGCTACACCTTC	CASSLNEWAYGYTF
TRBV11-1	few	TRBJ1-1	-	TGTGCCAGCAGCTCCTACAGGTCCATGAACACTGAAGCTTTCTTT	CASSSYRSMNTEAFF
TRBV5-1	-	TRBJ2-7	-	TGCGCCAGCAGCTCCTACGGCCCCGGAGAGCAGTACTTC	CASSSYGPGEQYF
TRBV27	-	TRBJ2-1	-	TGTGCCAGCAGTCCCTGGGCTAGCGAACACAATGAGCAGTTCTTC	CASSPWASEHNEQFF
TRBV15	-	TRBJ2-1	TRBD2	TGTGCCACCAGCAGCGCTCTGTCTAGCGGGAGCAATGAGCAGTTCTTC	CATSSALSSGSNEQFF
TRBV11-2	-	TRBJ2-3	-	TGTGCCAGCAGCTTAGATCGGGATACGCAGTATTTT	CASSLDRDTQYF
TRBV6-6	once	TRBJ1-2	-	TGTGCCAGCAGTTACTCCCGGCAGGGGCACTATGGCTACACCTTC	CASSYSRQGHYGYTF
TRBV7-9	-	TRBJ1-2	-	TGTGCCAGCACCCCGAGTCAGGGAGTCTATGGCTACACCTTC	CASTPSQGVYGYTF
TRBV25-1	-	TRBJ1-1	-	TGTGCCAGCTCCATCGGACAGTTTGAAGCTTTCTTT	CASSIGQFEAFF
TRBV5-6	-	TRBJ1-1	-	TGTGCCAGCAGCTGGGTGGGGAACACTGAAGCTTTCTTT	CASSWVGNTEAFF
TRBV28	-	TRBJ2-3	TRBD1	TGTGCCAGCAGTTTTGACAGGGAACGCACAGATACGCAGTATTTT	CASSFDRERTDTQYF
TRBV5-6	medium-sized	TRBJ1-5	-	TGTGCCAGCAGCTTAAGGGCGAGCAATCAGCCCCAGCATTTT	CASSLRASNQPQHF
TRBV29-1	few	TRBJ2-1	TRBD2	TGCAGCGTTGAAGAGTGGACTAGCGGGAGGTTAAATGAGCAGTTCTTC	CSVEEWTSGRLNEQFF
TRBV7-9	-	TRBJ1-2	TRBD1	TGTGCCAGCAGCTCAGGACAGGAGAACTATGGCTACACCTTC	CASSSGQENYGYTF
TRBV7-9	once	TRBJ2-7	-	TGTGCCAGCAGCCCCGGTGAGCCCGAGCAGTACTTC	CASSPGEPEQYF
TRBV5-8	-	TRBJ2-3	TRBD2	TGTGCCAGCAGCCAAGGGGCGGGAGAGGTAGATACGCAGTATTTT	CASSQGAGEVDTQYF
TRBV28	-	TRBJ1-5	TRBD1	TGTGCCAGCAGTCAAAACAGGGGGCATCAGCCCCAGCATTTT	CASSQNRGHQPQHF
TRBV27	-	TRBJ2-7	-	TGTGCCAGCAGCTCAATGGGGTGGTATAGTTCCTACGAGCAGTACTTC	CASSSMGWYSSYEQYF
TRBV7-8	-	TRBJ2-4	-	TGTGCCAGCAGCCCCTTTGATTGGGGATTGGGCATTCAGTACTTC	CASSPFDWGLGIQYF
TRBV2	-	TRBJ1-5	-	TGTGCCAGCAGTGAAACGAGGGCTAGCAATCAGCCCCAGCATTTT	CASSETRASNQPQHF
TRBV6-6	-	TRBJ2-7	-	TGTGCCAGCAGTTACTTGGCCCAGGGCTCCTACGAGCAGTACTTC	CASSYLAQGSYEQYF
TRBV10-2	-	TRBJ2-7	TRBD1	TGCGCCAGCAGACCCGGACAGGGCCCCCTTAACGAGCAGTACTTC	CASRPGQGPLNEQYF
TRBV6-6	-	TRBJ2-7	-	TGTGCCAGCAGTCCTTCTAGGAGCTCCTACGAGCAGTACTTC	CASSPSRSSYEQYF
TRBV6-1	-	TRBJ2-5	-	TGTGCCAGCCTAGACAGTCCACAAGAGACCCAGTACTTC	CASLDSPQETQYF